Listed below are T cell receptor beta chains from one sample, sequenced in a study of CD8+CD57+ T cells in acquired aplastic anemia. TCRdb re-derived calls from the reads in MiXCR, one entry per CDR3 protein. The repertoire holds over 250,000 distinct CDR3 sequences, with roughly 53% as singletons. Sequenced input: sorted CD4+, CD8+, or CD8+CD57+ T cells (not recorded which) from PBMCs. The receptors were gathered from a human donor with aplastic anemia. Each CDR3 is given with its conserved first and last residue. Each record gives: CDR3 protein, CDR3 DNA, V gene, clone size, J gene, D gene. A D gene is named only where the DNA matches it firmly. Clone sizes are given selectively: once, few, many, or a class where the clone is expanded.

CASRAGDRGNCGYTF	TGTGCCAGTAGAGCCGGCGACAGGGGCAACTGTGGCTACACCTTC	TRBV2	NA	TRBJ1-2	TRBD1
CAISESPTGLAYEQYF	TGTGCCATCAGTGAGTCCCCGACAGGGCTAGCCTACGAGCAGTACTTC	TRBV10-3	many	TRBJ2-7	TRBD1
CASSGGPETQCF	TGTGCCAGTAGTGGGGGACCGGAGACCCAGTGCTTC	TRBV19	NA	TRBJ2-5	NA
CSARLASRPTQYF	TGCAGTGCTAGGCTCGCGTCCCGGCCTACGCAGTATTTT	TRBV20-1	once	TRBJ2-3	NA
CASSLAQGHNEQFF	TGTGCCAGCAGTTTAGCGCAGGGTCACAATGAGCAGTTCTTC	TRBV12-3/TRBV12-4	NA	TRBJ2-1	NA
CASRRTGGANYGCTF	TGTGCCAGCAGGAGGACAGGGGGCGCTAACTATGGCTGCACCTTC	TRBV7-9	NA	TRBJ1-2	TRBD1
CSVGEGQNRGGPLHF	TGCAGTGTTGGAGAGGGACAGAATAGAGGGGGACCCCTCCACTTT	TRBV20-1	NA	TRBJ1-6	TRBD1
CASSIDNRRIYEQYF	TGTGCCAGTAGTATAGATAACAGAAGAATCTACGAGCAGTACTTC	TRBV19	NA	TRBJ2-7	NA
CATSREASGGSETQYF	TGTGCCACCAGCAGAGAGGCTAGCGGGGGATCAGAGACCCAGTACTTC	TRBV15	NA	TRBJ2-5	TRBD2
CASSAGDADTQYF	TGTGCCAGCAGCGCAGGGGACGCAGATACGCAGTATTTT	TRBV2	few	TRBJ2-3	NA
CASGFGLAEGDEQFF	TGTGCTAGTGGTTTTGGTCTAGCGGAGGGAGATGAGCAGTTCTTC	TRBV12-5	many	TRBJ2-1	TRBD2
CASSLTAGETQYF	TGTGCCAGCAGCTTAACAGCGGGAGAGACCCAGTACTTC	TRBV7-3	few	TRBJ2-5	NA
CSGRSENGYTF	TGCAGCGGACGATCAGAAAATGGCTACACCTTC	TRBV29-1	many	TRBJ1-2	NA
CATSRDKLAGVFKEETQYF	TGTGCCACCAGCAGAGATAAACTAGCGGGAGTGTTTAAGGAGGAGACCCAGTACTTC	TRBV15	many	TRBJ2-5	TRBD2
CASSLSSGLGYEQYF	TGTGCCAGCAGTTTATCGTCGGGACTAGGCTACGAGCAGTACTTC	TRBV27	NA	TRBJ2-7	TRBD2
CASSMGVNQPQHF	TGTGCCAGTAGTATGGGGGTCAATCAGCCCCAGCATTTT	TRBV19	many	TRBJ1-5	NA
CASSYSTGAATYEQYF	TGTGCCAGCAGTTACTCGACTGGGGCGGCGACCTACGAGCAGTACTTC	TRBV6-5	NA	TRBJ2-7	NA
CASTPFGSGNTIYF	TGTGCCAGTACCCCCTTTGGCTCTGGAAACACCATATATTTT	TRBV19	NA	TRBJ1-3	NA
CASSFPFYPGQSSGNTF	TGTGCCAGCAGCTTTCCCTTTTATCCGGGACAATCGTCAGGAAACACCTTC	TRBV5-8	NA	TRBJ1-2	NA
CASSEPGLAGGVYLDTQYF	TGTGCCAGCAGTGAACCCGGACTAGCGGGGGGGGTATATCTAGATACGCAGTATTTT	TRBV2	NA	TRBJ2-3	TRBD2
CSAGQGAGELFF	TGCAGCGCAGGACAGGGGGCCGGGGAGCTGTTTTTT	TRBV29-1	NA	TRBJ2-2	TRBD1
CSASSARGSQETQYF	TGCAGTGCTAGCTCCGCCAGGGGATCTCAAGAGACCCAGTACTTC	TRBV20-1	NA	TRBJ2-5	NA
CATSRDRPGGYYEQYF	TGTGCCACCAGCAGAGATAGGCCGGGGGGGTACTACGAGCAGTACTTC	TRBV15	NA	TRBJ2-7	TRBD2
CSAKRDRRNTGEQFF	TGCAGTGCTAAAAGGGACAGGCGAAACACCGGGGAGCAGTTCTTC	TRBV20-1	NA	TRBJ2-1	TRBD1
CASRDRRETQYF	TGTGCCAGCAGGGACAGGCGAGAGACCCAGTACTTC	TRBV7-2	NA	TRBJ2-5	TRBD1
CASSVEDRGQETQYF	TGTGCCAGCAGCGTAGAGGATCGGGGGCAAGAGACCCAGTACTTC	TRBV9	NA	TRBJ2-5	NA
CSAIPRGVAEAFF	TGCAGTGCCATCCCCAGGGGGGTAGCTGAAGCTTTCTTT	TRBV20-1	many	TRBJ1-1	TRBD1
CASSPGIQAFF	TGTGCCAGCAGCCCGGGCATCCAAGCTTTCTTT	TRBV7-2	NA	TRBJ1-1	NA
CASSMEYGYTF	TGTGCCAGCTCAATGGAGTATGGCTACACCTTC	TRBV2	NA	TRBJ1-2	NA
CASSLVGAVEQFF	TGTGCCAGCAGCTTGGTAGGGGCGGTTGAGCAGTTCTTC	TRBV5-4	many	TRBJ2-1	NA
CASSQEVGWQETQYF	TGTGCCAGCAGCCAAGAAGTGGGGTGGCAAGAGACCCAGTACTTC	TRBV3-1	many	TRBJ2-5	NA
CAIGESLGADTQYF	TGTGCCATCGGTGAGTCTCTGGGCGCAGATACGCAGTATTTT	TRBV10-3	NA	TRBJ2-3	NA
CASSVELAGGQSYEQYF	TGTGCCAGCAGTGTGGAGTTAGCGGGGGGCCAATCCTACGAGCAGTACTTC	TRBV2	NA	TRBJ2-7	TRBD2
CSAFDSRRDTGELFF	TGCAGTGCTTTCGACTCGCGAAGGGACACCGGGGAGCTGTTTTTT	TRBV20-1	NA	TRBJ2-2	NA
CASSSLQGAGTDTQYF	TGTGCCAGCAGCTCACTACAGGGGGCAGGCACAGATACGCAGTATTTT	TRBV7-2	NA	TRBJ2-3	TRBD1
CASSGLGLRVETQYF	TGTGCCAGCTCCGGGTTAGGACTCCGGGTTGAGACCCAGTACTTC	TRBV2	many	TRBJ2-5	NA
CASRSRDSSYNEQFF	TGTGCCAGCAGGAGCCGGGACAGCTCCTACAATGAGCAGTTCTTC	TRBV2	NA	TRBJ2-1	TRBD1
CASSQVGGEINEQFF	TGCGCCAGCAGCCAAGTAGGCGGGGAGATCAATGAGCAGTTCTTC	TRBV4-1	NA	TRBJ2-1	NA
CASSPGDLALRNYGYTF	TGCGCCAGCAGCCCGGGGGACCTCGCTTTGAGAAACTATGGCTACACCTTC	TRBV5-1	many	TRBJ1-2	NA
CASSPSQGTGNTIYF	TGTGCCAGCTCACCGAGTCAGGGGACTGGAAACACCATATATTTT	TRBV18	few	TRBJ1-3	NA
CASRANVGAYGYTF	TGTGCCAGCAGGGCCAATGTGGGAGCTTATGGCTACACCTTC	TRBV7-3	once	TRBJ1-2	NA
CASTLLAGGPEFF	TGTGCCAGCACCTTACTAGCGGGGGGGCCAGAGTTCTTC	TRBV12-3/TRBV12-4	many	TRBJ2-1	TRBD2
CASSLLAGRYEQYF	TGTGCCAGCAGCTTGCTAGCGGGGCGCTACGAGCAGTACTTC	TRBV7-2	NA	TRBJ2-7	TRBD2
CASSDPSDRVREQYF	TGTGCCAGCAGTGACCCTTCCGACAGGGTAAGAGAGCAGTACTTC	TRBV6-4	few	TRBJ2-7	TRBD1
CAAGGGLLREKLFF	TGTGCCGCGGGTGGGGGGCTCCTTCGGGAAAAACTGTTTTTT	TRBV27	NA	TRBJ1-4	NA
CASSLGGRSNTGELFF	TGTGCCAGCAGCTTGGGAGGACGTAGTAACACCGGGGAGCTGTTTTTT	TRBV5-6	NA	TRBJ2-2	NA
CASSVSTETQYF	TGTGCCAGCAGCGTCTCCACGGAGACCCAGTACTTC	TRBV9	NA	TRBJ2-5	NA
CSVEKGRGIMQETQYF	TGCAGCGTTGAAAAAGGGCGGGGGATAATGCAAGAGACCCAGTACTTC	TRBV29-1	NA	TRBJ2-5	TRBD2
CATGPRGSGSTDTQYF	TGTGCCACCGGCCCTAGGGGTAGCGGGAGCACAGATACGCAGTATTTT	TRBV10-3	NA	TRBJ2-3	TRBD2